These 25 T cell receptor beta chains were sequenced from one sample in a study of memory CD4+ T cells and cytomegalovirus serostatus. Single viable CD3+CD4+CD8-CD45RO+ cells were sorted as the memory CD4+ T cells. The method was immunoSEQ multiplex PCR; TCRdb's version includes in-frame clones alone and lacks a portion of them. The sample shows some 26,000 clones, more than 60% of them seen only once. The sequenced sample was memory CD4+ T cells from blood. The source is an adult in good health and CMV-seronegative.

This clone came up a few times. V is TRBV6-4 and J is TRBJ1-2, with D unresolved. V lost 0 bases to trimming and J lost 5 bases, with 7 bases between them. The CDR3 is 13 amino acids. Germline V gene sequence: CDR1 MRHNA, CDR2 SNTAGT. The CDR3 DNA is TGTGCCAGCAGTGACTCTGGGGTATATGGCTACACCTTC. This encodes CASSDSGVYGYTF.

V is TRBV7-2 and J is TRBJ1-2; no definite D call. Trimming took 1 base from V and 6 from J, leaving 12 bases between them. Germline V gene sequence: CDR1 SGHTA, CDR2 FQGNSA. The CDR3 is 14 residues long. CDR3 in amino acids: CASSLGLQSDGYTF. In nucleotides, the CDR3 is TGTGCCAGCAGCTTAGGGCTACAGTCAGATGGCTACACCTTC.

This clone was seen once. This chain joins TRBV5-6 and TRBJ2-1; D is uncertain. CDR1 SGHDT and CDR2 YYEEEE come from the germline V gene. The V end was cut by 4 bases, the J end by 3 bases, with 2 bases between. The CDR3 is 11 residues long. The chain's CDR3 is CASSSYNEQFF. The CDR3 DNA reads as TGTGCCAGCAGCAGCTACAATGAGCAGTTCTTC. Looking up the rest from reference TRBV5-6 and TRBJ2-1 gives the full variable domain: DAGVTQSPTHLIKTRGQQVTLRCSPKSGHDTVSWYQQALGQGPQFIFQYYEEEERQRGNFPDRFSGHQFPNYSSELNVNALLLGDSALYLCASSSYNEQFFGPGTRLTVL.

This rearrangement joins TRBV6-5 to TRBJ1-4; TRBD1 matches at 7 bases. V shed 6 bases, J shed 5 bases, and the junction held 6 bases outside the gene matches. Per the germline V gene, CDR1 is MNHEY and CDR2 is SVGAGI. This CDR3 has 14 amino acids. The CDR3 region has the DNA TGTGCCAGCAGGTCGACAGGGTTGAATGAAAAACTGTTTTTT. Its translation: CASRSTGLNEKLFF.

The V and J genes are TRBV5-1 and TRBJ2-1; 11 bases match TRBD1. The CDR3 has 15 residues. V lost 5 bases, J lost 7 bases, and 8 bases stayed unmatched. In germline, CDR1 is SGHRS, CDR2 YFSETQ. The CDR3 coding sequence is TGCGCCAGCAGTTTTGCCGGGACAGGGGGGAATGAGCAGTTCTTC. Translated: CASSFAGTGGNEQFF.

V is TRBV29-1 and J is TRBJ1-3; D remains ambiguous. V was cut by 3 bases and J by 8 bases, with 8 bases left in between. Germline values: CDR1 SQVTM, CDR2 ANQGSEA. CDR3 size: 11 residues. The CDR3 loop reads CSVEAGDTIYF. The CDR3 DNA reads as TGCAGCGTTGAGGCTGGGGACACCATATATTTT.

V gene TRBV4-1 combines with J gene TRBJ2-1, with D perhaps assigned TRBD1 or TRBD2 (5 bases each). The germline V and J ends were trimmed by 4 bases and 1 base, with 11 bases remaining between them. From germline, CDR1 is MGHRA and CDR2 YSYEKL. The CDR3 consists of 15 residues. The chain's CDR3 is CASSPGTGSYNEQFF. CDR3 nucleotide sequence: TGCGCCAGCAGCCCCGGGACGGGGTCCTACAATGAGCAGTTCTTC.

The V and J genes are TRBV29-1 and TRBJ2-2; TRBD1 agrees at 7 bases. This CDR3 is built from 14 residues. Germline values: CDR1 SQVTM, CDR2 ANQGSEA. The V segment lost 5 bases and the J segment 5 bases; nucleotides outside the gene matches: 8. CDR3: CSVSDRVWTGELFF. The CDR3 DNA reads TGCAGCGTTTCCGACAGGGTTTGGACCGGGGAGCTGTTTTTT.

The chain couples TRBV13 to TRBJ1-6, with D uncertain. This CDR3 comprises 11 residues. Germline CDR1 reads PRHDT; CDR2 reads FYEKMQ (reference sequence). Between the trimmed V and J ends, which lost 5 bases and 7 bases, there was a span of 3 bases. CDR3 nucleotides: TGTGCCAGCAGCCTAAATTCACCCCTCCACTTT. Encoded protein: CASSLNSPLHF.

This clone was seen only a few times. V gene TRBV5-4 combines with J gene TRBJ1-3; D is undetermined. The CDR3 length is 15 residues. Germline V CDR1 and CDR2: SGHNT, YYREEE (reference sequence). The V end lost 0 bases, the J end lost 2 bases, and 9 bases lay between the germline ends. CDR3 nucleotide sequence: TGTGCCAGCAGCTTGGGGATTGCTGCTGGAAACACCATATATTTT. Translated: CASSLGIAAGNTIYF.

This chain links TRBV6-5 with TRBJ2-5, with 8 bases lining up with TRBD2. Germline assignment: CDR1 MNHEY and CDR2 SVGAGI. Trimming at V came to 8 bases and at J to 5 bases, leaving 10 bases not matched to a gene. CDR3 length: 14 residues. The chain's CDR3 is CASARAGGGETQYF. As DNA, the CDR3 is TGTGCCAGCGCGCGTGCGGGGGGCGGGGAGACCCAGTACTTC.

V gene TRBV7-8 combines with J gene TRBJ2-7, with D unclear. CDR1 is SGHVS and CDR2 is FQNEAQ in the germline V gene. The CDR3 is 15 amino acids. The germline V and J ends were trimmed by 4 bases and 4 bases, with 17 bases remaining between them. The DNA of the CDR3 is TGTGCCAGCAGCTCACCGTTCCAGACGCGGTACGAGCAGTACTTC. Amino acids: CASSSPFQTRYEQYF.

Note on this clone: One base away lies a much larger clone, so this may be a sequencing read error. The V gene is TRBV6-5, the J gene TRBJ1-1; D unresolved. Germline V lookup: CDR1 MNHEY, CDR2 SVGAGI. This CDR3 comprises 13 residues. With 6 bases removed from V and 0 bases from J, the gap between germline ends came to 8 bases. CDR3 nucleotides: TGTGCCAGCAGCTACACCATGAACACTGAAGCTTTCTTT. It is translated as CASSYTMNTEAFF.

The chain employs TRBV6-1 and TRBJ2-7, with D possibly TRBD1 on 6 matching bases. The germline gives CDR1 MNHNS, CDR2 SASEGT. The CDR3 is 14 amino acids. V was trimmed by 3 bases and J by 1 base, leaving 10 bases between them. The CDR3 loop is CASSEYRESYEQYF. The CDR3 DNA reads as TGTGCCAGCAGTGAGTACAGGGAATCCTACGAGCAGTACTTC.

The chain employs TRBV11-1 and TRBJ2-7, with TRBD2 matching 8 bases. Trimming at V came to 4 bases and at J to 6 bases, leaving 8 bases not matched to a gene. This CDR3 has 14 amino acids. The germline CDR1 and CDR2 sequences are SGHAT and FQDESV (reference sequence). The CDR3 coding sequence is TGTGCCAGCAGCTCGGGGGGGGCCTCTCGCGAGCAGTACTTC. Translated, it gives CASSSGGASREQYF. The full variable domain, with the rest looked up from reference TRBV11-1 and TRBJ2-7, is EAEVAQSPRYKITEKSQAVAFWCDPISGHATLYWYRQILGQGPELLVQFQDESVVDDSQLPKDRFSAERLKGVDSTLKIQPAELGDSAMYLCASSSGGASREQYFGPGTRLTVT.

This chain connects TRBV10-3 to TRBJ2-2; 8 nucleotides align to TRBD2. CDR1 and CDR2 (germline): ENHRY, SYGVKD. V trimming: 6 bases; J trimming: 0 bases; junction bases outside the gene matches: 9. The CDR3 totals 17 residues. CDR3 amino acids: CAISPAWRGANTGELFF. CDR3 nucleotide sequence: TGTGCCATCAGCCCCGCCTGGCGGGGGGCGAACACCGGGGAGCTGTTTTTT.

The rearrangement joins TRBV25-1 to TRBJ1-2; no reliable D call. This CDR3 spans 14 amino acids. V was clipped by 1 base and J by 2 bases, with 8 bases between them. Germline V CDR1 and CDR2: MGHDK, SYGVNS. The CDR3 loop is CASSEWGTNYGYTF. The DNA of the CDR3 is TGTGCCAGCAGTGAATGGGGAACCAACTATGGCTACACCTTC.

The chain joins TRBV5-1 to TRBJ1-2, with 12 nucleotides matching TRBD1. After removal of 4 bases from V and 7 bases from J, the junction contained 8 bases not matched to a gene. This CDR3 spans 15 amino acids. Germline lookup yields CDR1 SGHRS and CDR2 YFSETQ. The CDR3 coding sequence is TGCGCCAGCAGCCGGGACAGGGGGCAACTAGGTGGCTACACCTTC. Translation: CASSRDRGQLGGYTF.

The chain combines TRBV28 with TRBJ1-1; D unclear. This CDR3 is 12 amino acids long. The V gene lost 4 bases and the J gene lost 5 bases, with 8 bases spanning the gap. CDR1 and CDR2 from the germline V gene are MDHEN and SYDVKM. CDR3 nucleotides: TGTGCCAGCAGTTCCCCATCGACTGAAGCTTTCTTT. It encodes CASSSPSTEAFF.

The V and J genes are TRBV2 and TRBJ2-1, with 8 bases that match TRBD2. This CDR3 comprises 15 residues. Germline lookup yields CDR1 SNHLY and CDR2 FYNNEI. The V segment lost 4 bases and the J segment 2 bases; nucleotides outside the gene matches: 4. The DNA of the CDR3 is TGTGCCAGCAGTGGATTTAGCGGGGCCTACAATGAGCAGTTCTTC. Amino acids: CASSGFSGAYNEQFF.

This clone is labeled as medium-sized. J is TRBJ1-5 and V is TRBV18; no clear D gene. There are 14 residues in the CDR3. V was clipped by 1 base and J by 4 bases, with 8 bases between them. Germline V gene lookup returns CDR1 KGHSH and CDR2 LQKENI. The CDR3 protein is CASSPQGWNQPQHF. CDR3 nucleotide sequence: TGTGCCAGCTCACCACAAGGGTGGAATCAGCCCCAGCATTTT.

The CDR3 nucleotides are TGTGCCAGCAGCTATCGTTATGGTAATTCACCCCTCCACTTT. This gives the protein CASSYRYGNSPLHF. This sequence joins TRBV9 and TRBJ1-6; D unclear. The CDR3 has 14 amino acids. Germline values: CDR1 SGDLS, CDR2 YYNGEE. With 4 bases removed from V and 6 bases from J, the gap between germline ends came to 11 bases.

V usage is TRBV11-1 and J usage is TRBJ1-1; no clear D gene. The V end lost 1 base, the J end lost 12 bases, and 21 bases lay between the germline ends. The germline V gene has CDR1 SGHAT and CDR2 FQDESV (reference sequence). The length of the CDR3 is 15 residues. CDR3 region: CASSLDHSPRERTFF. The DNA for the CDR3 is TGTGCCAGCAGCTTAGACCACTCTCCACGCGAACGGACTTTCTTT.

This chain links TRBV5-1 with TRBJ2-3; D not resolved. The germline V gene has CDR1 SGHRS and CDR2 YFSETQ. The V and J ends lost 3 bases and 2 bases respectively, with 10 bases between them. The CDR3 is 14 amino acids. This CDR3 is CASSSWAVTDTQYF. In nucleotides, the CDR3 is TGCGCCAGCAGCTCCTGGGCTGTCACAGATACGCAGTATTTT.

This clone was seen a handful of times. The CDR3 here is CASSLQTGVNTEAFF. CDR3 nucleotide sequence: TGTGCCAGCAGCCTACAAACGGGGGTGAACACTGAAGCTTTCTTT. The rearrangement links TRBV14 to TRBJ1-1, with TRBD1 as a possible D gene (5 bases). The CDR3 runs 15 residues. V was trimmed by 4 bases and J by 0 bases, leaving 12 bases between them. Germline V gives CDR1 SGHDN, CDR2 FVKESK.